This TCR beta chain was profiled in a study of blood T cell repertoires in COVID-19. The method was immunoSEQ multiplex PCR; TCRdb's version includes in-frame clones alone and lacks a portion of them. The top ten hold 5.5% to 7% of the sample, which has nearly 200,000 clones, about 88% seen once. This CDR3 region has 14 residues. The trim removed 4 bases at V and 3 bases at J, leaving 3 bases unmatched. Germline lookup yields CDR1 MNHEY and CDR2 SVGAGI. The receptor's source is a woman between 35 and 50 years old who had recovered from COVID-19. Sequenced sample: peripheral blood. The V gene is TRBV6-5, the J gene TRBJ2-3; 8 bases are a match to TRBD1. This CDR3 reads CASSSGTGTDTQYF. Written as DNA, the CDR3 is TGTGCCAGCAGTTCCGGGACAGGTACAGATACGCAGTATTTT.